These T cell receptor beta chains were read from a single sample in a study of T cells in localized non-small cell lung cancer. The data were produced by immunoSEQ multiplex PCR, yet TCRdb's version contains in-frame clones alone and is incomplete. The profile shows tens of thousands of clones, approximately 92% of them singletons. The starting material was peripheral blood mononuclear cells, obtained before any cancer treatment. The receptors derive from a woman between 40 and 69 years old with stage III lung adenocarcinoma. Each CDR3 is given with its conserved first and last residue. The D gene is left open where the match is weak. A clone size is listed for some rows: how often the clone was seen (once, few, many), or a class if it is expanded.

d_gene,v_gene,j_gene,abundance,CDR3nt,CDR3aa
TRBD2,TRBV7-2,TRBJ2-2,few,TGTGCCAGCAGCCCTAACGGACTAGCGACCGGGGAGCTGTTTTTT,CASSPNGLATGELFF
TRBD2,TRBV28,TRBJ2-7,NA,TGTGCCAGCAGTCCAGCGGGAGTGTCGCCGCAGTACTTC,CASSPAGVSPQYF
TRBD1,TRBV4-2,TRBJ1-5,NA,TGTGCCAGCAGCCAAGATCCCCTAAGGGGGCTCAATCAGCCCCAGCATTTT,CASSQDPLRGLNQPQHF
NA,TRBV11-2,TRBJ1-6,NA,TGTGCCAGCAGCTTAGAGGGGGGATCACCCCTCCACTTT,CASSLEGGSPLHF
NA,TRBV15,TRBJ2-3,few,TGTGCCACCAGCAGAGATCAGGATACGCAGTATTTT,CATSRDQDTQYF
TRBD1,TRBV19,TRBJ2-2,NA,TGTGCCAGTAGTGCCCCAGGGGGAAACACCGGGGAGCTGTTTTTT,CASSAPGGNTGELFF
NA,TRBV7-9,TRBJ2-3,NA,TGTGCCAGCAGCCGAGGCGGGGCAGGGAGCACAGATACGCAGTATTTT,CASSRGGAGSTDTQYF
NA,TRBV28,TRBJ1-5,once,TGTGCCAGCAGTTTGGCTGGGGGGAGCAATCAGCCCCAGCATTTT,CASSLAGGSNQPQHF
TRBD1,TRBV5-4,TRBJ2-1,once,TGTGCCAGCACCTTGACAGGGGAAGGCTACAATGAGCAGTTCTTC,CASTLTGEGYNEQFF
NA,TRBV5-1,TRBJ2-7,NA,TGCGCCAGCAGCTTGGATCCCCTCTACGAGCAGTACTTC,CASSLDPLYEQYF
NA,TRBV6-5,TRBJ1-2,NA,TGTGCCAGCAGTTACGAGCTCGGGGCGAATGGCTACACCTTC,CASSYELGANGYTF
NA,TRBV28,TRBJ1-3,NA,TGTGCCAGCACCCTGAGGGGGGGCACTGGAAACACCATATATTTT,CASTLRGGTGNTIYF
NA,TRBV30,TRBJ1-6,NA,TGTGCCTTCACGGAGGTTAATAATTCACCCCTCCACTTT,CAFTEVNNSPLHF
NA,TRBV27,TRBJ2-7,NA,TGTGCCAGCAGTTTCGGGACCGAGGAGCAGTACTTC,CASSFGTEEQYF
NA,TRBV18,TRBJ1-1,NA,TGTGCCAGCTCACCACCGGGGGGATTGAACACTGAAGCTTTCTTT,CASSPPGGLNTEAFF
NA,TRBV28,TRBJ1-1,NA,TGTGCCAGCAGTTTCAGTTCAGGGGATGAAGCTTTCTTT,CASSFSSGDEAFF